The subject of this entry is one TCR beta chain. In the authors' workflow: Reference gene primer amplification gave nucleated cell count estimates. Measured with immunoSEQ multiplex PCR; TCRdb has only the in-frame clones, and not every one. The D gene and trimming were derived from the DNA, and the V and J assignments and clone size from that table. The top ten clones hold more than 9.5% of a sample with 150,000 to 200,000 clones, 81% of them seen once. Germline CDR1 reads LGHDT; CDR2 reads YNNKEL (reference sequence). V lost 3 bases, J lost 2 bases, and 3 bases stayed unmatched. The CDR3 has 16 amino acids. The sample belongs to a study of blood T cell repertoires in COVID-19. Across the study: Specimens from acute and convalescent COVID-19 originated in the United States, Italy and Spain. T cells, B-cell-depleted T cells, or PBMCs supplied cDNA or gDNA.

Sample: peripheral blood. This TCR was recovered from a man in his sixties with active or convalescent COVID-19. The chain joins TRBV3-1 (or the pseudogene TRBV3-2) to TRBJ2-5; TRBD2 matches 13 bases. The CDR3 region has the DNA TGTGCCAGCAGCCAGACTAGCGGGGGGACACAAGAGACCCAGTACTTC. Amino acids: CASSQTSGGTQETQYF.